A few counts support the clone carrying this TCR beta chain. This sample was included in a study of blood T cell repertoires in COVID-19. Study in general: COVID-19 samples from acute and convalescent phases originated in the United States, Italy and Spain. Sources were T cells, B-cell-depleted T cells, or PBMCs; the material itself was cDNA or gDNA.

In the authors' methods: Amplification with reference gene primers provided the estimates of nucleated cell counts. Libraries were prepared by immunoSEQ multiplex PCR; TCRdb keeps only in-frame clonotypes and omits some of them. Clone size and the V and J calls come from that table; the DNA yielded D and trimming. The sample yields just over 300,000 clones, around 87% seen once. The CDR3 spans 13 residues. The germline CDR1 and CDR2 sequences are MNHNY and SVGAGI (reference sequence). V gave up 6 bases and J gave up 6 bases, with 13 bases separating them. Sequencing was done on a sample of peripheral blood. The chain uses TRBV6-6 and TRBJ2-3; D is undetermined. The source is a man aged 18-30 years with active or convalescent COVID-19. The DNA for the CDR3 is TGTGCCAGCAGCCTTATCCCTAGGGATACGCAGTATTTT. Translation gives CASSLIPRDTQYF.